What follows is one T cell receptor beta chain and its context. This receptor's antigen is unknown. This sample is part of a study of monozygotic twins with inflammatory bowel disease (dated by TCRdb to between 2017 and 2020). Turning to the overall study: A total of roughly 28 monozygotic twin pairs were included in the full study, comprising nine German pairs (four IBD-concordant, five IBD-discordant) and 19 IBD-discordant Danish pairs. Within discordant pairs, disease-associated traits were sought mainly by comparing IBD patients with their genetically identical healthy co-twins. Each individual had, on average, about 151 000 unique TCRalpha sequences and 181 000 unique TCRbeta sequences available for analysis.

The full study reports these points: Measured by the inverse Simpson index, TCRbeta repertoire diversity was lower in IBD patients than in their healthy co-twins. Compared with healthy twins, IBD patients shared fewer clonotypes with other individuals, and the difference was most pronounced in patients with signs of disease activity. Differing immunosuppressive treatments among patients may have added background noise and inter-individual variability to the repertoires. No single strong signal or clonotype linked to IBD turned up in the results, so the idea that one exists was not supported. Distinction between different T cell subtypes could not be achieved in the analysis. Repertoire similarity did not differ between concordant and discordant twins, possibly due to limited statistical power.

From each donor, an approximately 2.5 ml peripheral blood sample was drawn into PAXgene tubes and stored at -80 degrees C. Total RNA was isolated from whole blood with the PAXgene blood miRNA kit on an automated QIAcube, without T cell sorting. Deep TCRalpha and TCRbeta repertoire profiling with unique molecular barcoding was performed on peripheral blood of monozygotic twin pairs concordant or discordant for inflammatory bowel disease. Smoking habits were recorded for all twin pairs, and individuals were classified as current, former or never smokers. Library preparation employed 5' RACE. The input for every TCR library was roughly 3,300 ng of total RNA. For each sample, cDNA was synthesized in eight separate reactions using SMARTScribe reverse transcriptase. During cDNA synthesis, unique molecular identifiers containing a 6-nucleotide sample barcode were introduced by template switching. TCRalpha and TCRbeta cDNA was amplified in two nested PCRs of roughly 16 and 10 cycles, and bead purification was carried out after each PCR. Before amplification, the cDNA was treated with uracil DNA-glycosylase and purified using the QIAquick PCR purification kit. The second PCR was the step at which Illumina TruSeq-compatible adapters and sample-specific barcodes were added. Library quality and concentration were checked on TapeStation and Qubit, and libraries were pooled at around 5 ng each. Pooled libraries were sequenced on an Illumina HiSeq2500 single-index Rapid Run with 2 x 100 bp reads and custom sequencing primers. The study's processing was this. MiGEC version 1.2.6 was used for UMI-based consensus assembly, which corrected PCR and sequencing errors. MiXCR version 2.1.1 was used for V(D)J alignment, clonotype assembly and CDR3 extraction. To normalise gene usage, clonotype sharing and MAIT/NKT TCR abundance, the top 1000, 10 000 and 20 000 clonotypes in each sample were analysed. Diversity was computed as the inverse Simpson index with the vegan R package after downsampling to 27 000 UMIs. Paired Mann-Whitney U tests on discordant twin pairs were used, with Benjamini-Hochberg multiple-testing correction. Each entry corresponds to one CDR3 protein sequence from reads that TCRdb reprocessed, and DNA is not given. Here the V and J calls rest on TCRdb's processing, not on the authors' analysis. The sample table records around 380,000 distinct CDR3 sequences. The ten largest clones capture under 3% of the sample.

CDR1 and CDR2 (MGHRA, YSYEKL) derive from the germline V gene. Its CDR3 holds 14 amino acids, cysteine through phenylalanine. Only the protein is on record. The sequence was collected from a human donor with ulcerative colitis or Crohn's disease, or a healthy co-twin of an affected twin (not recorded which). The sample was blood. The V and J genes are TRBV4-1 and TRBJ1-2. The encoded CDR3 is CASSQDSGAYGYTF.